This TCR beta chain was sequenced in a study of T cell responses to AZD1222 COVID-19 vaccine listed by TCRdb under 2021. Study-level background: TCR sequencing covered over 230 trial participants: roughly 200 given two doses of AZD1222 and about 26 given two doses of MenACWY control vaccine. Trial participants were enrolled by age into 18-55, 56-69 and 70-plus year subgroups, with 148, 28 and 57 TCR-sequenced participants respectively. Results the study describes overall, beyond this receptor: Participants were mostly white British, with more females than males. The authors suggested clonal diversity may have been underestimated. Because no day 14 peak-response samples were available, the repertoires could be characterized only after the peak T cell response. Epitopes outside the regions mutated in the B.1.351 and B.1.1.7 variants were reportedly recognized by nearly half of the unique spike-specific TCRs. After two AZD1222 doses, both the breadth and the depth of spike-specific TCRs were significantly higher than at day 0 and than in MenACWY recipients. Only six AZD1222 recipients were SARS-CoV-2 seropositive at baseline, limiting conclusions about previously exposed vaccinees. Vaccine-associated CD4 TCRs spanned the whole spike protein, with dominant responses in regions 160-218 and 743-854. In the small 56-69-year group, the increase in depth fell short of significance, most likely because of low power.

Concerning this clone: The antigen it recognizes is unknown. No base quality values were provided; no much bigger clone lies one nucleotide off.

Interpreted using the paper, the time point label stands for: baseline before first vaccination. Per the publication, the treatment or condition label means: meningococcal conjugate vaccine given as trial control. Vaccinee samples were obtained from the UK trials COV001 and COV002, which included a single-blind randomized controlled phase 2/3 trial of AZD1222 (ChAdOx1 nCoV-19) in healthy adults. Trial participant PBMC samples were collected at day 0 and day 28 after the second dose for TCRbeta chain sequencing. The junction carries 12 bases between V and J, which are trimmed by 0 bases and 0 bases respectively. Measured from the cysteine to the phenylalanine, the CDR3 is 16 residues long. Just CDR3 DNA is preserved here, 48 bases in frame from base 1. CDR1 and CDR2 (MNHNS, SASEGT) derive from the germline V gene. The CDR3 regions of human TCRbeta chains were subjected to immunosequencing. As for the authors' bioinformatics: TCRs in the repertoires were matched against a reference library of SARS-CoV-2-specific TCRs that had been generated with the MIRA antigen-specificity platform. Breadth was defined as the fraction of unique TCRs that were SARS-CoV-2-associated. Depth was defined as the fraction of total T cells that were SARS-CoV-2-associated. Using the MIRA data, each spike-specific TCR was assigned both to the spike region to which the TCR was reactive and to a CD4 or CD8 class. Log10-transformed breadth and depth values were compared by one-way ANOVA with Sidak's multiple comparisons tests. TCRdb mirrors the immuneACCESS table, restricted to in-frame sequences. Some clones are absent from its copies; in checked studies, under half trace to an unresolved V gene, and the reason for the others is unknown. The V and J calls and clone size are taken from that table; D and trimming were inferred from the DNA. The sample includes 130,000 or so clones, with roughly 90% observed a single time. Together, the top ten hold 11% of the sample.

The material was peripheral blood, obtained on day 0 of MenACWY control vaccination. This TCR was sampled from an adult in good health. The rearranged segments are TRBV6-1 and TRBJ2-7; matching of 6 bases hints at TRBD2 as the D gene. The CDR3 reads as follows: CASSEALAGLSYEQYF. The DNA sequence is given as TGTGCCAGCAGTGAAGCGCTGGCGGGACTCTCCTACGAGCAGTACTTC.